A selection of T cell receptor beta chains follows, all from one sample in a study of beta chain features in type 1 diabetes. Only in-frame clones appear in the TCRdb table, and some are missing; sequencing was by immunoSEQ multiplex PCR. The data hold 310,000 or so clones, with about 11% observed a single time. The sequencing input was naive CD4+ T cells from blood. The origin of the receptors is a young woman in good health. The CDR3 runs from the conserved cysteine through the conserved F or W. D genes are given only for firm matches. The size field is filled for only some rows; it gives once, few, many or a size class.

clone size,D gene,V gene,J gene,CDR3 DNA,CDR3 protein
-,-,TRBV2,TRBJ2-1,TGTGCCAGCAGTCTGGGGGACAAGGTCAATGAGCAGTTCTTC,CASSLGDKVNEQFF
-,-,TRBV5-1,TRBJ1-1,TGCGCCAGCAGCCCAACAGGGTCAGTCACTGAAGCTTTCTTT,CASSPTGSVTEAFF
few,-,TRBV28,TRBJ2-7,TGTGCCAGCAGTTTACGGGAGCTCGCGCAGTACTTC,CASSLRELAQYF
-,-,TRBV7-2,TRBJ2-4,TGTGCCAGCAGCTTAGCCCTCCTCGCCAAAAACATTCAGTACTTC,CASSLALLAKNIQYF
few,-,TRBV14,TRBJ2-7,TGTGCCAGCAGCCAATATCTCGGCTACGAGCAGTACTTC,CASSQYLGYEQYF
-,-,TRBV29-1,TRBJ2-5,TGCAGCGTTTGGATGGCGGAGGAGACCCAGTACTTC,CSVWMAEETQYF
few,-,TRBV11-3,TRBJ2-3,TGTGCCAGCAGCTACGGGGATACGCAGTATTTT,CASSYGDTQYF
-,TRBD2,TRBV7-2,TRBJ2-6,TGTGCCAGCAGCTTATCATCTAGCGGGCGCAACTCTGGGGCCAACGTCCTGACTTTC,CASSLSSSGRNSGANVLTF
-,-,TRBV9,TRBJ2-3,TGTGCCAGCAGCGTAGTAGGGGGTTTCGGCACAGATACGCAGTATTTT,CASSVVGGFGTDTQYF
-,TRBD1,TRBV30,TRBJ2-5,TGTGCCTGGAGTGTACCAGACAGGGGCCAAGAGACCCAGTACTTC,CAWSVPDRGQETQYF
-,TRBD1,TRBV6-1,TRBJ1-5,TGTGCCAGCAGACCACGGGACAGAAATCAGCCCCAGCATTTT,CASRPRDRNQPQHF
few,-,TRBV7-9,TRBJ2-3,TGTGCCAGCAGCTTAGTGTTGCCGGGGGGCACAGATACGCAGTATTTT,CASSLVLPGGTDTQYF
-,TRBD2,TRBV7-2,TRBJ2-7,TGTGCCAGCAGCTTAGCGGCTAGCGGGAGCTCCTACGAGCAGTACTTC,CASSLAASGSSYEQYF
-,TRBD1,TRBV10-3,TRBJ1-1,TGTGCCAGTAGGACAGGGGGGAACACTGAAGCTTTCTTT,CASRTGGNTEAFF
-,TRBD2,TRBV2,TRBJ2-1,TGTGCCAGCAGCTCACTAGCGGGAGGTGTTTTCTTC,CASSSLAGGVFF
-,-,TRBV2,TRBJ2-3,TGTGCCAGCAGTGAAGGGCGTCAGGTCAAGAGCACAGATACGCAGTATTTT,CASSEGRQVKSTDTQYF
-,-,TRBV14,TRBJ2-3,TGTGCCAGCAGCCAACTAGCGAGGGGGAGGGATGGCACAGATACGCAGTATTTT,CASSQLARGRDGTDTQYF
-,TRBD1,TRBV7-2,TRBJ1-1,TGTGCCAGCAGCGCCCACAGGGGAACGAACACTGAAGCTTTCTTT,CASSAHRGTNTEAFF
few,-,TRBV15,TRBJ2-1,TGTGCCACCAGCAGCTCTCATGAGCAGTTCTTC,CATSSSHEQFF
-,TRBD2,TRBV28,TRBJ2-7,TGTGCCAGCAGTCCACAGCGGGACTCCTACGAGCAGTACTTC,CASSPQRDSYEQYF
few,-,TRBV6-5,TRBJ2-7,TGTGCCAGCAAGGCTCCAGGGAATAACGAGCAGTACTTC,CASKAPGNNEQYF
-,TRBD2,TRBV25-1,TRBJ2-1,TGTGCCAGCAGTGATGGTACTAGCGGGAGCTATGAGCAGTTCTTC,CASSDGTSGSYEQFF
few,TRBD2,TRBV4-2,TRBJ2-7,TGTGCCAGCAGCCAACGGACTAGCCCGGACCCCTACGAGCAGTACTTC,CASSQRTSPDPYEQYF
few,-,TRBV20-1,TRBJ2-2,TGCAGTGCTAGAGGTAGCGGGGAGCTGTTTTTT,CSARGSGELFF
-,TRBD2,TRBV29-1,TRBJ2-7,TGCAGCGTTGAGGGTCTAGCGGGTTACGAGCAGTACTTC,CSVEGLAGYEQYF
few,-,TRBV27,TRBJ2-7,TGTGCCAGCAGTTTATGGCAGGGTCTGAACGAGCAGTACTTC,CASSLWQGLNEQYF
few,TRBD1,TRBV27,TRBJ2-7,TGTGCCAGCAGGGTGGACAGGTCCTACGAGCAGTACTTC,CASRVDRSYEQYF
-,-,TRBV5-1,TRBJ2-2,TGCGCCAGCCGCGGACAAACGAACACCGGGGAGCTGTTTTTT,CASRGQTNTGELFF